The 20 T cell receptor beta chains below come from one sample, sequenced in a study of T cells in Graves' hyperthyroidism and ophthalmopathy. RNA transcripts were the template for amplifying TCR beta CDR3 regions. Using the HTBI primer set, a first-round RT-PCR was run on the TCR CDR3. From the multiplex PCR reads, TCRdb called clonotypes with MiXCR, one entry per CDR3 protein. This table holds 300,000 to 450,000 distinct CDR3 sequences, 14% found once. The sequencing input was blood. All receptors come from a woman in her twenties or thirties with Graves' ophthalmopathy.

The table lists this clonotype with many counts. V is TRBV20-1 and J is TRBJ1-1, with D possibly matching TRBD1 (6 bases). V shed 6 bases and J shed 5 bases, with 13 bases lying between them. This CDR3 spans 12 amino acids. From germline, CDR1 is DFQATT and CDR2 SNEGSKA (reference sequence). The CDR3 loop reads CSAEGGRTEAFF. The CDR3 DNA follows: TGCAGTGCCGAGGGGGGTAGGACTGAAGCTTTCTTT.

There are many counts of this clonotype. The chain joins TRBV12-3 or TRBV12-4 to TRBJ1-1; D gene ambiguous. This CDR3 comprises 13 residues. V gave up 1 base and J gave up 3 bases, with 6 bases separating them. The CDR3 loop reads CASSLGAYTEAFF. The CDR3 DNA sequence: TGTGCCAGCAGTTTAGGGGCTTACACTGAAGCTTTCTTT.

Many counts were recorded for this clonotype. The CDR3 DNA follows: TGTGCCAGCAATTGGCTGACTGAAGCTTTCTTT. It encodes CASNWLTEAFF. V usage is TRBV6-1 and J usage is TRBJ1-1; D ambiguous. This CDR3 comprises 11 residues. The germline CDR1 and CDR2 sequences are MNHNS and SASEGT. The V end was cut by 7 bases, the J end by 5 bases, with 8 bases between.

This clonotype was seen only once. The rearrangement joins TRBV12-3 or TRBV12-4 to TRBJ2-7; the match to TRBD2 covers 10 bases. The CDR3 length is 15 residues. Trimming took 6 bases from V and 3 from J; bases not matched to a gene: 8. CDR3 region: CASSVSSGGDYEQYF. CDR3 DNA: TGTGCCAGCAGCGTATCTAGCGGGGGCGACTACGAGCAGTACTTC.

This clonotype was counted many times. The chain links TRBV28 to TRBJ2-6; D ambiguous. The germline CDR1 and CDR2 sequences are MDHEN and SYDVKM. The CDR3 is made up of 14 amino acids. Trimming left V 6 bases short and J 3 bases short, with 9 bases between. CDR3 residues: CASSPSVGANVLTF. CDR3 nucleotides: TGTGCCAGCAGCCCATCAGTTGGGGCCAACGTCCTGACTTTC.

The CDR3 DNA is TGTGCCAGCAGCAAGACAGGGGCACCAGTCTTCATCGATGAGCAGTTCTTC. As protein: CASSKTGAPVFIDEQFF. This chain links TRBV5-5 with TRBJ2-1; 8 bases line up with TRBD1. The V and J ends lost 4 bases and 8 bases, in that order; junction bases with no gene match: 17. The CDR3 has 17 residues. Germline assignment: CDR1 SGHKS and CDR2 YYEKEE (reference sequence).

Many counts were recorded for this clonotype. The rearrangement uses TRBV28 and TRBJ2-7; 11 bases map to TRBD1. CDR3 length equals 16 residues. Germline V lookup: CDR1 MDHEN, CDR2 SYDVKM. V was clipped by 2 bases and J by 2 bases; unmatched bases: 5. CDR3 region: CASSLGGTGGPYEQYF. CDR3 sequence (DNA): TGTGCCAGCAGTTTAGGCGGGACAGGGGGTCCCTACGAGCAGTACTTC.

The table lists this clonotype with many counts. The chain uses TRBV20-1 and TRBJ2-7; 8 bases line up with TRBD1. The CDR3 runs to 14 residues. The J segment lost 2 bases and the V segment lost 5 bases, leaving 8 bases of the junction unmatched. Germline V gives CDR1 DFQATT, CDR2 SNEGSKA (reference sequence). The CDR3 nucleotides are TGCAGTGCTGAGGCGGACAGGGTAACCTACGAGCAGTACTTC. Amino acid sequence: CSAEADRVTYEQYF.

This clonotype appeared many times. This chain joins TRBV7-2 and TRBJ2-5; 10 nucleotides line up with TRBD1. The CDR3 runs to 18 residues. Germline CDR1 is SGHTA and CDR2 is FQGNSA. The V and J ends lost 5 bases and 2 bases, in that order; junction bases with no gene match: 14. The CDR3 spells CASSPEGTGVFGQETQYF. For the CDR3, the DNA is TGTGCCAGCAGCCCAGAGGGGACAGGGGTTTTTGGACAAGAGACCCAGTACTTC.

This clonotype was counted ten times or more. The CDR3 spells CASSPNRRDSTYNEQFF. The DNA of the CDR3 is TGTGCCAGCAGCCCGAACCGCCGGGACAGTACCTACAATGAGCAGTTCTTC. This chain links TRBV11-3 with TRBJ2-1; TRBD1 matches 7 bases. Per the germline V gene, CDR1 is SGHNT and CDR2 is YENEEA. J gave up 2 bases and V 5 bases, and 12 bases lay outside the gene matches. The CDR3 runs to 17 residues.

The rearrangement uses TRBV28 and TRBJ2-6, with D hard to call. Looked up from germline, CDR1 is MDHEN and CDR2 is SYDVKM. CDR3 length equals 14 residues. Trimming shortened V by 4 bases and J by 1 base, and 5 bases separated the two germline ends. CDR3 region: CASSSHSGANVLTF. The DNA for the CDR3 is TGTGCCAGCAGTTCCCATTCTGGGGCCAACGTCCTGACTTTC.

The sample holds many counts of this clonotype. The rearrangement uses TRBV14 and TRBJ1-2; D is ambiguous. The CDR3 has 18 amino acids. Germline V lookup: CDR1 SGHDN, CDR2 FVKESK. The ends were cut back, 3 bases at V and 6 bases at J, with 26 bases in the middle. CDR3 amino acids: CASSHQYVQATIWDGYTF. The DNA for the CDR3 is TGTGCCAGCAGCCACCAATACGTCCAGGCTACCATTTGGGATGGCTACACCTTC.

This clonotype was seen many times. J is TRBJ1-2 and V is TRBV9; D is ambiguous. V lost 4 bases and J lost 0, with 7 bases in between. The V gene's germline CDR1 is SGDLS and CDR2 YYNGEE. The CDR3 sequence is 13 residues long. The CDR3, as DNA: TGTGCCAGCAGCCGGGCGGCTAACTATGGCTACACCTTC. Translated: CASSRAANYGYTF.

This clonotype was observed a single time. The chain joins TRBV19 to TRBJ1-1; no reliable D call. V lost 4 bases and J lost 10, with 10 bases in between. The CDR3 is 11 amino acids. The germline gives CDR1 LNHDA, CDR2 SQIVND (reference sequence). CDR3 nucleotides: TGTGCCAGTAGTAGCACTTGGGGAGCTTTCTTT. It encodes CASSSTWGAFF. The full variable domain, completed using reference TRBV19 and TRBJ1-1, is DGGITQSPKYLFRKEGQNVTLSCEQNLNHDAMYWYRQDPGQGLRLIYYSQIVNDFQKGDIAEGYSVSREKKESFPLTVTSAQKNPTAFYLCASSSTWGAFFGQGTRLTVV.

This clonotype was seen repeatedly, ten times or more. The gene calls are TRBV20-1 and TRBJ2-2; D unclear. This CDR3 is 13 amino acids long. Germline V gene sequence: CDR1 DFQATT, CDR2 SNEGSKA (reference sequence). The V end lost 0 bases, the J end lost 6 bases, and 8 bases lay between the germline ends. The CDR3 DNA is TGCAGTGCTAGAGATCCTGGCCCCGGGGAGCTGTTTTTT. Translating it yields CSARDPGPGELFF.

This clonotype was recorded at least ten times. The chain uses TRBV6-1 and TRBJ2-5, with D hard to call. The ends were cut back, 2 bases at V and 0 bases at J, with 10 bases in the middle. Germline V gene sequence: CDR1 MNHNS, CDR2 SASEGT. The CDR3 covers 15 residues. CDR3 amino acids: CASSEMMGYQETQYF. As DNA, the CDR3 is TGTGCCAGCAGTGAAATGATGGGGTACCAAGAGACCCAGTACTTC.

Many counts were recorded for this clonotype. V is TRBV7-9 and J is TRBJ1-4; D gene uncertain. V was clipped by 2 bases and J by 5 bases, with 9 bases between them. Germline loops: CDR1 SEHNR, CDR2 FQNEAQ (reference sequence). There are 14 residues in the CDR3. CDR3 residues: CASSLKGRNEKLFF. The CDR3 DNA is TGTGCCAGCAGCTTAAAGGGCCGGAATGAAAAACTGTTTTTT.

This clonotype was detected many times. This chain joins TRBV11-2 and TRBJ1-5, with a possible D match to TRBD1 (5 bases). The V end was cut by 0 bases, the J end by 6 bases, with 18 bases between. The germline CDR1 and CDR2 sequences are SGHAT and FQNNGV. The CDR3 has 17 residues. The CDR3 DNA reads TGTGCCAGCAGCTTAGATCGTACAGGTTTTTCCCCTCAGCCCCAGCATTTT. Translating gives CASSLDRTGFSPQPQHF.

This chain links TRBV28 with TRBJ2-1; TRBD1 matches at 8 bases. Trimming removed 6 bases from V and 9 bases from J; junction bases left unmatched: 10. Per the germline V gene, CDR1 is MDHEN and CDR2 is SYDVKM. CDR3 size: 14 residues. For the CDR3, the DNA is TGTGCCAGCAGCCCTCGGACAGGGAAGTCTGAGCAGTTCTTC. Translation gives CASSPRTGKSEQFF.

With regard to this clonotype: A much larger clone lies one base from this, so it may be a read error. The V call is TRBV11-2, the J call TRBJ2-3, with D unclear. The length of the CDR3 is 12 residues. CDR1 is SGHAT, CDR2 FQNNGV, per germline. V was clipped by 3 bases and J by 4 bases, with 5 bases between them. The CDR3 loop reads CASSFHADTQYF. CDR3 DNA: TGTGCCAGCAGCTTTCACGCAGATACGCAGTATTTT.